This T cell receptor (beta chain) is drawn from a study of cytomegalovirus exposure and HLA in healthy donors. 60 Vbeta and 13 Jbeta primers were used in PCR. Produced via immunoSEQ multiplex PCR; TCRdb's table is partial and in-frame only. Of around 300,000 clones in the sample, around 90% were seen once. General study points: Later genetic work tied a missense DCLRE1C variant to beta-chain V and J trimming. Cytomegalovirus association was assigned to 170 or so TCR beta chains.

Note on this clone: The antigen remains unidentified.

V was clipped by 0 bases and J by 4 bases, with 15 bases between them. Germline assignment: CDR1 WSHSY and CDR2 SAAADI. The CDR3 spans 16 residues. The TCR sequence derives from a woman aged 18 to 35 in good health and CMV-seronegative. The material sequenced was PBMCs. The gene calls are TRBV10-2 and TRBJ1-2, with TRBD1 as a possible D gene (5 bases). The CDR3 protein is CASSESRGRAIYGYTF. The CDR3 region has the DNA TGCGCCAGCAGTGAGTCGCGGGGCAGGGCAATCTATGGCTACACCTTC.